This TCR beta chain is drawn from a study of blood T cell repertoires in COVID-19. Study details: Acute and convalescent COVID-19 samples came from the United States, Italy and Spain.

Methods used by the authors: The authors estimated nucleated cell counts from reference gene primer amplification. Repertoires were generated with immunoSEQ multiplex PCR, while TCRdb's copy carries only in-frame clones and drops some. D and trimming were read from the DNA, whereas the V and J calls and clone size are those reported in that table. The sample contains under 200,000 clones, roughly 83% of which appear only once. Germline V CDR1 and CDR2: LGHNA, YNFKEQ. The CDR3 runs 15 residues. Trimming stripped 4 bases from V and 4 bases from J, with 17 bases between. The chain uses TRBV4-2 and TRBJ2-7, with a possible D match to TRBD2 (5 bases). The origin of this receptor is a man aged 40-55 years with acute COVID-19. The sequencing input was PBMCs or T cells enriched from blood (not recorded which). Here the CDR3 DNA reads TGTGCCAGCAGCCTCACCGAGGGAGTCACGTACGAGCAGTACTTC. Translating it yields CASSLTEGVTYEQYF.